Shown below are 21 T cell receptor beta chains from a single sample sequenced in a study of CD8 T cells in ankylosing spondylitis. These receptors' antigens are unknown. General study results and limits: Seemingly characteristic of ankylosing spondylitis blood was a TCR beta motif consisting of several highly homologous variants.

Each CDR3 protein gets one entry after TCRdb re-called the 5' RACE reads with MiXCR. The sample shows roughly 700,000 distinct CDR3 sequences, around 19% of them seen only once. The sample consisted of blood, either unsorted or a sorted T cell fraction (not recorded which). These TCRs come from a male donor with ankylosing spondylitis.

The rearrangement links TRBV7-2 to TRBJ2-7; 10 nucleotides match TRBD2. Trimming removed 5 bases from V and 4 bases from J; junction bases left unmatched: 5. The CDR3 contains 14 residues. Per germline, CDR1 SGHTA and CDR2 FQGNSA. The CDR3 nucleotides read TGTGCCAGCAGCCGGAGCGGGGGGGCTTACGAGCAGTACTTC. The encoded protein is CASSRSGGAYEQYF. Based on the CDR3 plus reference TRBV7-2 and TRBJ2-7, the full variable domain is GAGVSQSPSNKVTEKGKDVELRCDPISGHTALYWYRQSLGQGLEFLIYFQGNSAPDKSGLPSDRFSAERTGGSVSTLTIQRTQQEDSAVYLCASSRSGGAYEQYFGPGTRLTVT.

Details on this clonotype: This may come from a read error, since a much larger clone is one base off. The rearrangement uses TRBV7-9 and TRBJ2-2, with D possibly being TRBD1 or TRBD2 (6 bases each). Germline V gene sequence: CDR1 SEHNR, CDR2 FQNEAQ (reference sequence). CDR3 size: 15 residues. Trimming removed 8 bases from V and 7 bases from J, with 20 bases in between. CDR3 sequence (DNA): TGTGCCAGCCAGAGGTCGGGGGCCAAGATCGGGGAGCTGTTTTTT. Translating it yields CASQRSGAKIGELFF.

The DNA for the CDR3 is TGTGCCAGCAGTTTAATCACAGCCTACAATGAGCAGTTCTTC. Protein sequence: CASSLITAYNEQFF. J is TRBJ2-1 and V is TRBV12-3 or TRBV12-4; no clear D. Trimming removed 2 bases from V and 2 bases from J, with 7 bases in between. The length of the CDR3 is 14 residues.

The genes are TRBV6-1 and TRBJ2-2; D is perhaps TRBD1 (5 bases). Germline CDR1 MNHNS, CDR2 SASEGT. The V and J ends lost 6 bases and 5 bases respectively, with 10 bases between them. The CDR3 is made up of 13 amino acids. CDR3 sequence (DNA): TGTGCCAGCAGCACCAAGGGGACCGGGGAGCTGTTTTTT. Encoded protein: CASSTKGTGELFF.

This clonotype was seen more than once but under ten times. The rearrangement links TRBV7-2 to TRBJ2-1, with 7 nucleotides matching TRBD1. Germline V gives CDR1 SGHTA, CDR2 FQGNSA. J gave up 4 bases and V 8 bases, and 8 bases lay outside the gene matches. There are 14 residues in the CDR3. The chain's CDR3 is CASGLGGLYNEQFF. The CDR3 bases are TGTGCCAGCGGATTAGGGGGCCTATACAATGAGCAGTTCTTC.

The V gene is TRBV3-1, the J gene TRBJ2-3; either TRBD1 or TRBD2 may supply D (5 bases each). This CDR3 contains 15 residues. From germline, CDR1 is LGHDT and CDR2 YNNKEL (reference sequence). V lost 2 bases and J lost 2, with 11 bases in between. The CDR3 loop is CASSQRDRNTDTQYF. In DNA, the CDR3 is TGTGCCAGCAGCCAACGGGACCGAAACACAGATACGCAGTATTTT.

The genes are TRBV4-3 and TRBJ2-7, with 9 bases identical to TRBD2. J was trimmed by 6 bases and V by 0 bases; bases with no gene match: 18. Germline V gene lookup returns CDR1 LGHNA and CDR2 YSLEER. The CDR3 runs 19 residues. This CDR3 is CASSQDHFGASGNYGEQYF. In DNA form, the CDR3 reads TGCGCCAGCAGCCAAGATCATTTTGGGGCTAGCGGGAATTATGGCGAGCAGTACTTC.

This clonotype was detected only a few times. The J gene is TRBJ2-3, the V gene TRBV5-6; D unclear. This CDR3 contains 12 residues. Trimming cost V 5 bases and J 6 bases, with 10 bases left between them. The germline V gene encodes CDR1 SGHDT and CDR2 YYEEEE. The DNA of the CDR3 is TGTGCCAGCAGTTTCTCTCGGGATACGCAGTATTTT. Protein: CASSFSRDTQYF.

This clonotype was seen ten or more times. The gene calls are TRBV24-1 and TRBJ2-1, with TRBD1 identical over 8 bases. The V gene's germline CDR1 is KGHDR and CDR2 SFDVKD. V was pared by 2 bases and J by 10 bases, with 6 bases of the junction left unmatched. This CDR3 is built from 14 residues. This CDR3 is CATSDSGQGEEQFF. DNA of the CDR3: TGTGCCACCAGTGATTCCGGACAGGGTGAAGAGCAGTTCTTC.

This chain joins TRBV7-9 and TRBJ2-7; D unclear. The germline CDR1 and CDR2 sequences are SEHNR and FQNEAQ (reference sequence). V gave up 2 bases and J gave up 3 bases, with 14 bases separating them. There are 15 residues in the CDR3. The CDR3 here is CASSLRVPNNYEQYF. The CDR3 DNA follows: TGTGCCAGCAGCTTAAGGGTTCCCAATAACTACGAGCAGTACTTC.

The chain is built from TRBV21-1 and TRBJ2-1; TRBD1 is taken as the D call from the table, unchecked against the DNA. TRBV21-1 counts as a pseudogene. CDR3 size: 16 residues. CDR3 in DNA: TGTGCCAGCGGGGCGGTTAGGGGGGTACTCTACAATGAGCAGTTCTTC. This translates into CASGAVRGVLYNEQFF.

A few counts support this clonotype. This sequence joins TRBV5-1 and TRBJ2-3, with TRBD2 matching over 10 bases. The junction had 5 bases not matched to a gene; V was cut back by 4 bases and J by 0 bases. From germline, CDR1 is SGHRS and CDR2 YFSETQ. The CDR3 covers 16 residues. The DNA of the CDR3 is TGCGCCAGCAGCACCGATAGCGGGGGGAGCACAGATACGCAGTATTTT. Translation gives CASSTDSGGSTDTQYF.

The chain is built from TRBV7-9 and TRBJ2-1, with 16 bases identical to TRBD2. Per germline, CDR1 SEHNR and CDR2 FQNEAQ (reference sequence). The V gene end was trimmed by 3 bases and the J gene end by 14 bases; junction bases not matched to a gene: 4. The CDR3 contains 14 residues. Here the CDR3 reads CASSFAGTSGGEFF. The CDR3 region has the DNA TGTGCCAGCAGCTTCGCCGGGACTAGCGGGGGGGAGTTCTTC.

This rearrangement joins TRBV18 to TRBJ2-5; D tentatively reads TRBD1 or TRBD2 (5 bases each). The germline V gene encodes CDR1 KGHSH and CDR2 LQKENI. V gave up 2 bases and J gave up 0 bases, with 13 bases separating them. This CDR3 comprises 16 residues. CDR3: CASSPGTGTYQETQYF. CDR3 nucleotide sequence: TGTGCCAGCTCACCAGGGACGGGGACGTACCAAGAGACCCAGTACTTC.

This rearrangement joins TRBV5-1 to TRBJ1-6, with D unclear. The V and J ends lost 0 bases and 10 bases respectively, with 14 bases between them. The CDR3 consists of 15 residues. CDR1 is SGHRS and CDR2 is YFSETQ in the germline V gene. DNA of the CDR3: TGCGCCAGCAGCTTGGCGCCGGCCCAAGGATCACCCCTCCACTTT. Translating it yields CASSLAPAQGSPLHF.

There are a few counts of this clonotype. The chain has TRBV20-1 and TRBJ2-4; 7 nucleotides line up with TRBD2. This CDR3 has 16 residues. Germline CDR1 and CDR2: DFQATT and SNEGSKA (reference sequence). V was pared by 3 bases and J by 0 bases, with 8 bases of the junction left unmatched. In DNA form, the CDR3 reads TGCAGTGCTAGTAACCCCAGCGGGGCAGCCAAAAACATTCAGTACTTC. It yields the protein CSASNPSGAAKNIQYF.

This clonotype was counted between two and nine times. The chain is built from TRBV12-3 or TRBV12-4 and TRBJ2-7; 9 bases are a match to TRBD2. The trim removed 5 bases at V and 5 bases at J, leaving 10 bases unmatched. The CDR3 sequence is 15 residues long. The CDR3 bases are TGTGCCAGCAGTAACCCCGTAGCGGGAGTCCACGAGCAGTACTTC. Its protein product is CASSNPVAGVHEQYF.

This clonotype was observed many times. At one of its ends the junction is not consistent with the germline gene, which may arise from a read error. The V gene is TRBV29-1, the J gene TRBJ2-7; TRBD1 matches at 8 bases. From germline, CDR1 is SQVTM and CDR2 ANQGSEA. This CDR3 is 11 amino acids long. In DNA form, the CDR3 reads TGCAGCGTGGGGATCGACAGGGGAACAGACTTC. Translation gives CSVGIDRGTDF.

The chain employs TRBV4-1 and TRBJ2-3; TRBD1 is a possible D gene (5 bases). From germline, CDR1 is MGHRA and CDR2 YSYEKL. This CDR3 spans 15 amino acids. Trimming cost V 6 bases and J 4 bases, with 17 bases left between them. For the CDR3, the DNA is TGCGCCAGCAGAACAGGCACCAAAGGCCCAGATACGCAGTATTTT. Protein sequence: CASRTGTKGPDTQYF.

The CDR3 is CASSQVGQNTEAFF. For the CDR3, the DNA is TGCGCCAGCAGCCAAGTCGGACAGAACACTGAAGCTTTCTTT. V usage is TRBV4-1 and J usage is TRBJ1-1; D is perhaps TRBD1 (5 bases). Deletions cut 1 base from V and 1 base from J, with 7 bases between. There are 14 residues in the CDR3. The germline V gene has CDR1 MGHRA and CDR2 YSYEKL.

This clonotype was recorded a few times. The chain couples TRBV5-1 to TRBJ1-6; perhaps TRBD1 as D (6 bases). The germline CDR1 and CDR2 sequences are SGHRS and YFSETQ. V was trimmed by 1 base and J by 8 bases, leaving 19 bases between them. CDR3 length: 17 amino acids. CDR3 residues: CASSLPTQTGLDSPLHF. For the CDR3, the DNA is TGCGCCAGCAGCTTGCCAACACAAACAGGGCTGGATTCACCCCTCCACTTT.